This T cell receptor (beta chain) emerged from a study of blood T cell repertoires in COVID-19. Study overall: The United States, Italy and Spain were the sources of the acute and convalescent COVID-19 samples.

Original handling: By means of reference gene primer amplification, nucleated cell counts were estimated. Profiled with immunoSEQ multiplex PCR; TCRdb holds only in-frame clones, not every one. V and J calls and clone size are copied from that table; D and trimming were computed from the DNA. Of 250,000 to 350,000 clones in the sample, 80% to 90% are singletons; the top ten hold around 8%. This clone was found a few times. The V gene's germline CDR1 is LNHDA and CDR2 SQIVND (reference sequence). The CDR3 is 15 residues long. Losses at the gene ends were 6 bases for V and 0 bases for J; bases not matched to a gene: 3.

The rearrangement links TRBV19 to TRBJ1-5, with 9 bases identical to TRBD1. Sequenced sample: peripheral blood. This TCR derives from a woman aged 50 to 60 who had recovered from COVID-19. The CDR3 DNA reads TGTGCCAGTAGCGGGACAGGGAATAGCAATCAGCCCCAGCATTTT. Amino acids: CASSGTGNSNQPQHF.